This T cell receptor (beta chain) derives from a study of T cells in Graves' hyperthyroidism and ophthalmopathy. This clonotype came up many times. TCR beta CDR3 regions were amplified from RNA transcripts. The TCR CDR3 was amplified in a first-round RT-PCR using the HTBI primer set. TCRdb reprocessed the multiplex PCR reads with MiXCR, giving one entry per CDR3 protein. Altogether more than 500,000 distinct CDR3 sequences are present, approximately 14% being singletons, with the ten largest covering 14%. From germline, CDR1 is DFQATT and CDR2 SNEGSKA (reference sequence). Trimming took 5 bases from V and 2 from J; bases not matched to a gene: 6. CDR3 size: 14 residues.

The rearrangement joins TRBV20-1 to TRBJ1-5; 7 nucleotides match TRBD1. Sequencing used blood. The sequence derives from a woman in her forties with Graves' hyperthyroidism. CDR3 DNA: TGCAGTGCTCCTAGACAGGGTGGCAATCAGCCCCAGCATTTT. The encoded protein is CSAPRQGGNQPQHF.